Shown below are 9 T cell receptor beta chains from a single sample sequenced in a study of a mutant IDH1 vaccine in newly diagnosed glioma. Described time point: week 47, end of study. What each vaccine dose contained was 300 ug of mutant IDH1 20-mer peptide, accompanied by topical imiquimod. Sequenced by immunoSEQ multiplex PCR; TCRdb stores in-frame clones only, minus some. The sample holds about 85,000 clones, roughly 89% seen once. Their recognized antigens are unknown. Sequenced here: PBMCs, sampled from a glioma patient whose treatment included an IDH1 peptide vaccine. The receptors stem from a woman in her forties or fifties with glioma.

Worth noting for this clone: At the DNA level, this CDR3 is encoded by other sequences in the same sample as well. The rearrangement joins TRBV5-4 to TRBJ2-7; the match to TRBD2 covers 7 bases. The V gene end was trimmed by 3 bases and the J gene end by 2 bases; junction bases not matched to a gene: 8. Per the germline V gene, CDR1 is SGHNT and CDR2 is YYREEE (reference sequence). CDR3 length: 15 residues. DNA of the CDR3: TGTGCCAGCAGCTATACGGGACTAACGGCCTACGAGCAGTACTTC. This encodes CASSYTGLTAYEQYF.

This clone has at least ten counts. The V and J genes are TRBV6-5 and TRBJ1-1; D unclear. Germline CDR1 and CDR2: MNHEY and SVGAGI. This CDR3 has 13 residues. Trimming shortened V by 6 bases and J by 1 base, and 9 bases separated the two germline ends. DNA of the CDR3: TGTGCCAGCAGCTCCGGAGAGAACACTGAAGCTTTCTTT. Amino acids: CASSSGENTEAFF.

CDR3 in amino acids: CASSQGWGGDYGYTF. The DNA of the CDR3 is TGCGCCAGCAGCCAGGGATGGGGAGGGGACTATGGCTACACCTTC. The genes are TRBV4-1 and TRBJ1-2; D possibly corresponds to TRBD1 (5 bases). Germline values: CDR1 MGHRA, CDR2 YSYEKL. V was pared by 3 bases and J by 3 bases, with 14 bases between. This CDR3 comprises 15 residues.

CDR3 residues: CASSLLGQGDGYTF. The CDR3 DNA reads TGCGCCAGCAGCTTGTTGGGACAGGGTGATGGCTACACCTTC. V and J are TRBV5-1 and TRBJ1-2; 9 nucleotides agree with TRBD1. Losses at the gene ends were 1 base for V and 6 bases for J; bases not matched to a gene: 4. This CDR3 is 14 amino acids long. Germline V gene data show CDR1 as SGHRS and CDR2 as YFSETQ.

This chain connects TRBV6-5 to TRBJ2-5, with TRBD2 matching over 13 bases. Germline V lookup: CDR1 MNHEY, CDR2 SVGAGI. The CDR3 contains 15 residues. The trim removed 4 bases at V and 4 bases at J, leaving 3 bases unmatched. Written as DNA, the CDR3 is TGTGCCAGCAGTTCCCGACTAGCGGGAGGAGAGACCCAGTACTTC. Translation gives CASSSRLAGGETQYF.

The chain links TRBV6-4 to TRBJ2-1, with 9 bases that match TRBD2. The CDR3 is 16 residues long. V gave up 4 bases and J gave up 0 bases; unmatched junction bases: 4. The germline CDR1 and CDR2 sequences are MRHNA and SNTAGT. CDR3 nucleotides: TGTGCCAGCAGTGCTAGCGGGGCGAGCTCCTACAATGAGCAGTTCTTC. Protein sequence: CASSASGASSYNEQFF.

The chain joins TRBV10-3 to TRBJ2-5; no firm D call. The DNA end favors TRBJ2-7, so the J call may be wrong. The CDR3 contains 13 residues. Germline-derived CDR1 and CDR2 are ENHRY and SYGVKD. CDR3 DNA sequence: TGTGCCATCAGTGAGTCGTCCGGGCGCGAGCAGTACTTC. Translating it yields CAISESSGREQYF.

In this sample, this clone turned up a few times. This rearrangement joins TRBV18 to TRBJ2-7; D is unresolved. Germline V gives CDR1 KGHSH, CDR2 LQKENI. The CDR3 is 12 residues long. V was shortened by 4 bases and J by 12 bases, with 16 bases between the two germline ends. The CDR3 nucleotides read TGTGCCAGCTCACTTTCGGGTAATATCTGGTACTTC. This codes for CASSLSGNIWYF.

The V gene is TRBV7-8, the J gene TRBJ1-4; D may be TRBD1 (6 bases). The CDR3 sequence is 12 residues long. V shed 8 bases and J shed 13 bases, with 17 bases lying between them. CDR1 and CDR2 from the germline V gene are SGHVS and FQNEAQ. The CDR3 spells CASGPPGQSLFF. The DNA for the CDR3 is TGTGCCAGCGGACCCCCGGGACAATCACTGTTTTTT.